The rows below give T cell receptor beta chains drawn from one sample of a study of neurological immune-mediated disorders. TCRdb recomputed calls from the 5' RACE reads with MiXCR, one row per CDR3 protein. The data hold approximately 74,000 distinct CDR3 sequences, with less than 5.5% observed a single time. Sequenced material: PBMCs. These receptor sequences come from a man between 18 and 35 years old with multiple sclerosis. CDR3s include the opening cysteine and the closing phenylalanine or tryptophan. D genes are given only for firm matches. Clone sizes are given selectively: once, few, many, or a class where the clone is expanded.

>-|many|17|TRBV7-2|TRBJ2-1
CASSLDWRASSYNEQFF
TGTGCCAGCAGCTTGGACTGGCGGGCGAGCTCCTACAATGAGCAGTTCTTC
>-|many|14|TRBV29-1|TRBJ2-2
CSVEGRTNTGELFF
TGCAGCGTTGAGGGACGGACGAACACCGGGGAGCTGTTTTTT
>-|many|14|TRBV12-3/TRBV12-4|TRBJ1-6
CASREGSYNSPLHF
TGTGCCAGCAGGGAGGGCTCCTATAATTCACCCCTCCACTTT
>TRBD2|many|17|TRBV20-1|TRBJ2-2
CSARDRASGGYTGELFF
TGCAGTGCTAGAGATCGCGCTAGCGGGGGTTACACCGGGGAGCTGTTTTTT
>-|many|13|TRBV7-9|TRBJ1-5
CASSLRSNQPQHF
TGTGCCAGCAGTCTCAGGAGCAATCAGCCCCAGCATTTT
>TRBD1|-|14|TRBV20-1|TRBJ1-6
CSVAGTGYNSPLHF
TGCAGTGTGGCCGGGACAGGGTATAATTCACCCCTCCACTTT
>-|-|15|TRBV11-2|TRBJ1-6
CVSSLGWLSNSPLHF
TGTGTCAGCAGCTTAGGCTGGCTAAGTAATTCACCCCTCCACTTT
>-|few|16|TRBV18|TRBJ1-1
CASSPSTGTSNTEAFF
TGTGCCAGCTCACCCTCGACCGGGACTTCGAACACTGAAGCTTTCTTT
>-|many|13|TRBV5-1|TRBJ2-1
CASSLSGFNEQFF
TGCGCCAGCAGCTTGTCGGGGTTCAATGAGCAGTTCTTC
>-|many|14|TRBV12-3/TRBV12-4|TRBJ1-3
CASSEWAGGNTIYF
TGTGCCAGCAGTGAATGGGCGGGCGGAAACACCATATATTTT
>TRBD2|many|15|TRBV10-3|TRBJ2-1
CAISGREGSYNEQFF
TGTGCCATCAGTGGCCGGGAGGGCTCCTACAATGAGCAGTTCTTC
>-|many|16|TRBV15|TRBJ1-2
CATSPTGRTLPYGYTF
TGTGCCACCAGCCCGACCGGACGGACCCTCCCCTATGGCTACACCTTC
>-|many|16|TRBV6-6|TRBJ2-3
CASSYGWRGLTDTQYF
TGTGCCAGCAGTTACGGGTGGCGGGGGCTCACAGATACGCAGTATTTT
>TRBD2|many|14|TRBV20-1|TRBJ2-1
CSAGERGAYNEQFF
TGCAGTGCCGGGGAGCGGGGAGCCTACAATGAGCAGTTCTTC
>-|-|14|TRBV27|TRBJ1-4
CASSTNVPNEKLFF
TGTGCCAGCAGTACGAACGTGCCTAATGAAAAACTGTTTTTT
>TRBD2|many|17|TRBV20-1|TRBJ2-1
CSAPTSGYRASYNEQFF
TGCAGTGCCCCGACTAGCGGTTATCGAGCCTCCTACAATGAGCAGTTCTTC
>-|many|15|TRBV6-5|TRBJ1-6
CASSYSKGGGSPLHF
TGTGCCAGCAGTTACTCGAAGGGGGGCGGTTCACCCCTCCACTTT
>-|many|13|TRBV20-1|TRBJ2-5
CSRSRVMGETQYF
TGCAGTCGATCCAGGGTTATGGGAGAGACCCAGTACTTC
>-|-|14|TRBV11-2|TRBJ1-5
CASSLKPTHQPQNF
TGTGCCAGCAGCCTGAAGCCGACACATCAGCCCCAGAATTTT
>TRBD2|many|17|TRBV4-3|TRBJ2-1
CASSQDVASGSHNEQFF
TGCGCCAGCAGCCAAGATGTGGCTAGCGGGAGCCACAATGAGCAGTTCTTC
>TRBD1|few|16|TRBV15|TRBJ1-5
CATSRTGTGGNQPQNF
TGTGCCACCAGCAGAACCGGGACAGGCGGCAATCAGCCCCAGAATTTT
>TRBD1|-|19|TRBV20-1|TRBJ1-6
CSARESQGVLRSYNSPLNF
TGCAGTGCTAGAGAAAGCCAGGGGGTCCTTCGGTCCTATAATTCACCCCTCAACTTT
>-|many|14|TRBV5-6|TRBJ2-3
CASSSSRSTDTQYF
TGTGCCAGCAGCTCTTCCCGCAGCACAGATACGCAGTATTTT
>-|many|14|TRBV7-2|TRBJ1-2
CASSPARGHYGYTF
TGTGCCAGCAGCCCAGCCAGGGGCCACTATGGCTACACCTTC
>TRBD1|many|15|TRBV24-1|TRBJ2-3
CATSDSGQGADTQYF
TGTGCCACCAGTGATTCGGGACAGGGGGCAGATACGCAGTATTTT
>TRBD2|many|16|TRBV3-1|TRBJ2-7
CASSQVPAGGPREQYF
TGTGCCAGCAGCCAAGTTCCAGCGGGAGGGCCGCGGGAGCAGTACTTC
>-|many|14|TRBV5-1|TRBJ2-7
CASRYTGPTYEQYF
TGCGCCAGCAGATATACCGGGCCAACCTACGAGCAGTACTTC
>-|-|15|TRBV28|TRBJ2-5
CASSFGTASQETQYF
TGTGCCAGCAGCTTCGGGACCGCATCTCAAGAGACCCAGTACTTC
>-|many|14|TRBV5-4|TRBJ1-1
CASSLKGEVAEAFF
TGTGCCAGCAGCTTGAAAGGGGAGGTTGCTGAAGCTTTCTTT
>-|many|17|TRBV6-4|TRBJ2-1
CASSRRVGADPNNEQFF
TGTGCCAGCAGCCGCCGAGTTGGGGCTGACCCCAACAATGAGCAGTTCTTC
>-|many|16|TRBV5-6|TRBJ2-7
CASSPSVRVVGYEQYF
TGTGCCAGCAGCCCCTCGGTGAGGGTCGTAGGCTACGAGCAGTACTTC
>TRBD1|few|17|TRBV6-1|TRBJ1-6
CASSESHLQTGWSPLHF
TGTGCCAGCAGTGAATCCCACTTACAGACAGGGTGGTCACCCCTCCACTTT
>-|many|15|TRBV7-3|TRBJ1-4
CASSPQKRGNEKLFF
TGTGCCAGCAGCCCCCAGAAGAGGGGTAATGAAAAACTGTTTTTT
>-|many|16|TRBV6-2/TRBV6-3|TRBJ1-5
CASSYRREYSNQPQHF
TGTGCCAGCAGTTACCGGAGAGAGTATAGCAATCAGCCCCAGCATTTT
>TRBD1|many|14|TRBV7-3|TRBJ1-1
CASRPGQGFTEAFF
TGTGCCAGCAGACCGGGACAGGGGTTCACTGAAGCTTTCTTT
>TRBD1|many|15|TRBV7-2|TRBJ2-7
CASSLRTGTPYEQYF
TGTGCCAGCAGCTTACGGACAGGGACACCCTACGAGCAGTACTTC
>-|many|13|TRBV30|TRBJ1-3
CAWRPNSGNTIYF
TGTGCCTGGAGGCCGAACTCTGGAAACACCATATATTTT
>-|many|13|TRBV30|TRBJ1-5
CAWSAQGTQPQNF
TGTGCCTGGAGTGCACAGGGTACTCAGCCCCAGAATTTT
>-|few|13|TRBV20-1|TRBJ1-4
CSASNREGEKLFF
TGCAGTGCTTCAAACAGGGAGGGTGAAAAACTGTTTTTT
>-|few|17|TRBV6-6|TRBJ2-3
CASSYSDRGLAGFTQYF
TGTGCCAGCAGTTACTCCGACAGGGGGCTAGCGGGGTTTACGCAGTATTTT
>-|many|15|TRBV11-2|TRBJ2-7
CASSDYRESRAEQYF
TGTGCCAGCAGCGACTACAGGGAGTCTCGCGCCGAGCAGTACTTC
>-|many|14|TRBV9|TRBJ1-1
CASSVDGRDTEAFF
TGTGCCAGCAGCGTCGACGGGAGGGACACTGAAGCTTTCTTT
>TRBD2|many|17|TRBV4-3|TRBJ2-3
CASSQAASGSIPDTQYF
TGCGCCAGCAGCCAGGCCGCTAGCGGGAGTATCCCAGATACGCAGTATTTT
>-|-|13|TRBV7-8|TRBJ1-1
CASSLNRETEAFF
TGTGCCAGCAGCTTAAACCGGGAGACTGAAGCTTTCTTT
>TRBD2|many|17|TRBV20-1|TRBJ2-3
CSARDLSGLAGRDTQYF
TGCAGTGCTAGAGACCTTTCAGGACTAGCGGGGAGAGATACGCAGTATTTT